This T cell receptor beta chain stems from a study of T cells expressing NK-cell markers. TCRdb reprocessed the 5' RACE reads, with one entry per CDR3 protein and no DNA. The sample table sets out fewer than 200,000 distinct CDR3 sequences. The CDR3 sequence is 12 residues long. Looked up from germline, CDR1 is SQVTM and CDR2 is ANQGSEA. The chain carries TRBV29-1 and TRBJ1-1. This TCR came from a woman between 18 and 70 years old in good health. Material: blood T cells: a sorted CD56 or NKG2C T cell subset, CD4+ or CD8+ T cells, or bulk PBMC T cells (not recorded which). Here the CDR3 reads CSASDGYTEAFF.